What follows is one T cell receptor beta chain and its context. The source of the sample is a study of blood T cell repertoires in COVID-19. Study-level information: From the United States, Italy and Spain came samples of acute and convalescent COVID-19. The cDNA or gDNA used as material had been derived from T cells, B-cell-depleted T cells, or PBMCs.

Study members were between about 18 and 95 years old and lived in 20 to 25 US regions. A PCR-confirmed or clinician-diagnosed COVID-19 case had contacted exposed participants within 2 weeks of entry. Germline CDR1 is SGHNT and CDR2 is YYREEE (reference sequence). The V gene lost 4 bases and the J gene lost 0 bases, with 15 bases spanning the gap. The CDR3 is 16 amino acids. TCRdb's table, derived via immunoSEQ multiplex PCR, lists solely in-frame clones and lacks some. Here the sample spans some 320,000 clones, 85% being singletons. J is TRBJ2-3 and V is TRBV5-4; perhaps TRBD1 as D (6 bases). The sequenced sample consisted of PBMCs or T cells enriched from blood (not recorded which). The sequence came from a woman aged 25 to 39 who had been exposed to COVID-19. The CDR3 DNA reads TGTGCCAGCAGCAATGGACAGACTCTAAGCACAGATACGCAGTATTTT. Translated: CASSNGQTLSTDTQYF.